This T cell receptor (delta chain) was identified in a study of γδ T cells in repeated Plasmodium falciparum infection. This clone was observed at least ten times. This sequence is one base from a far larger clone and is likely a read error. The same CDR3 can be traced to other DNA sequences in this sample. TCRdb called clones anew from the multiplex PCR reads with CATT. The table shows under 65,000 delta-chain clones, with around 1.8% occurring only once. The sequencing input was gamma-delta T cells from blood. The receptor comes from a pool of human donors (malaria-infected and uninfected, not separated).

CDR3 nucleotides: TGTGCTCTTGGGGAACTGCATACCACCCGCCTTCCTACTTTCAGTTTTACCGACAAACTCATCTTT. Residues: CALGELHTTRLPTFSFTDKLIF. The chain couples TRDV1 to TRDJ1; 9 bases are a match to TRDD2. TCRdb gives no J gene; it was assigned here by matching the DNA to germline. This CDR3 contains 22 residues. CDR1 is TSWWSYY and CDR2 is QGS in the germline V gene.